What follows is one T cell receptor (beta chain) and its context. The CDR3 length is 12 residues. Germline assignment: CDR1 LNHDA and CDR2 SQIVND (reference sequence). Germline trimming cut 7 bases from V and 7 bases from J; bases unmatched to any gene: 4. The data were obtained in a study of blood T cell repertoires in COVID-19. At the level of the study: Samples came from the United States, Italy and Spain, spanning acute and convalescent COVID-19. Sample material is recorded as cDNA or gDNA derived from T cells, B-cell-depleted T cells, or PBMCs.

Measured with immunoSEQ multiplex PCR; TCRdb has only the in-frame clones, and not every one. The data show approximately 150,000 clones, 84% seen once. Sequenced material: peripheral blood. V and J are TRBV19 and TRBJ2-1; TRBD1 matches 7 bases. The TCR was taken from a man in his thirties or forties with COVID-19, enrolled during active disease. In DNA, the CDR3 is TGTGCCAGTAAGACAGGGTGGAATGAGCAGTTCTTC. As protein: CASKTGWNEQFF.